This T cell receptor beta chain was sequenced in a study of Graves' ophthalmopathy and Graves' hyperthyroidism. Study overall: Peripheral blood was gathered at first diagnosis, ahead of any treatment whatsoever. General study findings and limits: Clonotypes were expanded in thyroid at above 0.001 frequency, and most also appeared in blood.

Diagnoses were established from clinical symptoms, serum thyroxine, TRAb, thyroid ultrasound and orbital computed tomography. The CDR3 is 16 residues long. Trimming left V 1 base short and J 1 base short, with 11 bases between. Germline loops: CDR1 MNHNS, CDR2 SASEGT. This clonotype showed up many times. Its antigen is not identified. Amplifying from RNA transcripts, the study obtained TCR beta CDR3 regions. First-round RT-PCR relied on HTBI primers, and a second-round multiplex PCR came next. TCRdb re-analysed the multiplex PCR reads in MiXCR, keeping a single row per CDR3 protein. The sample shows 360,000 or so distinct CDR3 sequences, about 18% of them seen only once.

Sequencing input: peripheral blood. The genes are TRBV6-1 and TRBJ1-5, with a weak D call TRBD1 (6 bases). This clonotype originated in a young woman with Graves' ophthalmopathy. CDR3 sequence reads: CASSEEGVLSNQPQHF. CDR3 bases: TGTGCCAGCAGTGAAGAGGGGGTTTTGAGCAATCAGCCCCAGCATTTT.